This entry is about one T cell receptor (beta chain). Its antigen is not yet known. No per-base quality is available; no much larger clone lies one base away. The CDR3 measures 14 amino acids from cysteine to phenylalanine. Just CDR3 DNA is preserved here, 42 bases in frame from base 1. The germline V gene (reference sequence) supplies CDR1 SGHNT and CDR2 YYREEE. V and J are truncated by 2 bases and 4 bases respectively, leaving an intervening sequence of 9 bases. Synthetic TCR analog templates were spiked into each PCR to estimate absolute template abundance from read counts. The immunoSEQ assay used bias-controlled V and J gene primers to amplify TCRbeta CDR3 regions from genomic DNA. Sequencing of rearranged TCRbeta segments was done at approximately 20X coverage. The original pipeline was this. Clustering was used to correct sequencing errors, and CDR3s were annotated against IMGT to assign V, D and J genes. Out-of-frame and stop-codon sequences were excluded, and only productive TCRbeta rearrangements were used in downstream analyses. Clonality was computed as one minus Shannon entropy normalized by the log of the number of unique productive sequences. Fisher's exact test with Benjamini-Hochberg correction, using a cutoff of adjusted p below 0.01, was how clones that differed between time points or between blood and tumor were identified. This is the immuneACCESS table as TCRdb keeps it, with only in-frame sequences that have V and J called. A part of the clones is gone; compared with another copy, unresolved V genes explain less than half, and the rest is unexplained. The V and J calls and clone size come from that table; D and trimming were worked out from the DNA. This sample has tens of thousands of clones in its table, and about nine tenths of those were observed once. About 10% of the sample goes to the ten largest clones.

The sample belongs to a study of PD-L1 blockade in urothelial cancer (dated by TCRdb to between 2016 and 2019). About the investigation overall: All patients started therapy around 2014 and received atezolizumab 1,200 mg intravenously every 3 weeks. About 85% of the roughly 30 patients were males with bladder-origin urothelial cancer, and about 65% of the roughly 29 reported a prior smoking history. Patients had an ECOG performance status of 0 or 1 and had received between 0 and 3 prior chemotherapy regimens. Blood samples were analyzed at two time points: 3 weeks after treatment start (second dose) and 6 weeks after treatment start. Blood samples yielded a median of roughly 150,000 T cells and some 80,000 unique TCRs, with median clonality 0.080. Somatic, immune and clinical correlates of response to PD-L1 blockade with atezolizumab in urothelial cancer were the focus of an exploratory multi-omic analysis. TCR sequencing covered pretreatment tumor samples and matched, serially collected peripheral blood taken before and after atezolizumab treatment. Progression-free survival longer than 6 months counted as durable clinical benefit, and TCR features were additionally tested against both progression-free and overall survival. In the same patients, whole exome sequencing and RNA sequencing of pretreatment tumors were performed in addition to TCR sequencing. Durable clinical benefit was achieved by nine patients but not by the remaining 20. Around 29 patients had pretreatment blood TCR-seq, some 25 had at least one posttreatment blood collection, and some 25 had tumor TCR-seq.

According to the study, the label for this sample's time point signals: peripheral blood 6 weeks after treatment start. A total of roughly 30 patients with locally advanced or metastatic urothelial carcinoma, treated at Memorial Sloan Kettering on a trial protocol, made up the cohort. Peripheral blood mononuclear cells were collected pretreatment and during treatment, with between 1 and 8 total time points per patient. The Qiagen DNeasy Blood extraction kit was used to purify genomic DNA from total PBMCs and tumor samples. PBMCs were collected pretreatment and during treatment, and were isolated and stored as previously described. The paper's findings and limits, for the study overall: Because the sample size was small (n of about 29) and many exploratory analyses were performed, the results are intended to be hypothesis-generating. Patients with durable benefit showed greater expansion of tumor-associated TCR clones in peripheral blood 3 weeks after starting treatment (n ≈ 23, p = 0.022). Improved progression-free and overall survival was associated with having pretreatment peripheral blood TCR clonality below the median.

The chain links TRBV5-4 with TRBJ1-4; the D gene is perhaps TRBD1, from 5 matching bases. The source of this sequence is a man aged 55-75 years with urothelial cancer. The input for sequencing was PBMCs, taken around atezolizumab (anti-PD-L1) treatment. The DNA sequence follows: TGTGCCAGCAGCTTAGACAGATTTAATGAAAAACTGTTTTTT. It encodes CASSLDRFNEKLFF. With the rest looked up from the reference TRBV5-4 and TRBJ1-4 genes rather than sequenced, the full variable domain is ETGVTQSPTHLIKTRGQQVTLRCSSQSGHNTVSWYQQALGQGPQFIFQYYREEENGRGNFPPRFSGLQFPNYSSELNVNALELDDSALYLCASSLDRFNEKLFFGSGTQLSVL.